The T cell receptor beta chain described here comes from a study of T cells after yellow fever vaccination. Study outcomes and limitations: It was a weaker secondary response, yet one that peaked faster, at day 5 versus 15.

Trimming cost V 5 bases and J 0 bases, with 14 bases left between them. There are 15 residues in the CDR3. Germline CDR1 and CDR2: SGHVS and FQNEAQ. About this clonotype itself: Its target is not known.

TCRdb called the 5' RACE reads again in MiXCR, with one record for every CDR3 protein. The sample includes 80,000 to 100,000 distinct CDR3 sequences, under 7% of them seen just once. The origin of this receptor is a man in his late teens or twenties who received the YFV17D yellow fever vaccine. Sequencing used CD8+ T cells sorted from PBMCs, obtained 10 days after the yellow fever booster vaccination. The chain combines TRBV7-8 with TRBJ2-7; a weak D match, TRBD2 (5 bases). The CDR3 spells CASSPPGSHSYEQYF. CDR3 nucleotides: TGTGCCAGCAGCCCCCCGGGGTCTCACTCCTACGAGCAGTACTTC.